This is a list of T cell receptor beta chains from one sample in a study of blood T cell repertoires in COVID-19. TCRdb keeps only in-frame clones here, not all; method: immunoSEQ multiplex PCR. The table records 200,000 to 300,000 clones, roughly 84% of them present only once. The specimen was peripheral blood. Source of these receptors: a man aged 40-50 years who had recovered from COVID-19. CDR3s include the opening cysteine and the closing phenylalanine or tryptophan.

J | V | length | CDR3
TRBJ2-3 | TRBV10-2 | 17 | CASSDLLRGGGTDTQYF
TRBJ2-3 | TRBV21-1 | 20 | CASSETAYSGIGSGTDTQYF
TRBJ2-7 | TRBV24-1 | 16 | CATSGVQREVSYEQYF
TRBJ2-7 | TRBV6-2/TRBV6-3 | 16 | CASSYSLEGASYEQYF
TRBJ2-3 | TRBV28 | 15 | CASRPRSSGFLAQYF
TRBJ1-1 | TRBV18 | 13 | CASSPTLDRVAFF
TRBJ2-3 | TRBV7-9 | 14 | CASGDLDGTDTQYF
TRBJ2-7 | TRBV11-2 | 16 | CASSLLSSGGFYEQYF
TRBJ2-2 | TRBV7-9 | 15 | CATSKGTDNTGELFF
TRBJ2-4 | TRBV11-3 | 19 | CASSLGHGTSILAKNIQYF
TRBJ2-1 | TRBV7-2 | 15 | CASSFPTSGIDEQFF
TRBJ2-7 | TRBV6-2/TRBV6-3 | 15 | CASSYSPGGRDEQYF
TRBJ1-6 | TRBV19 | 13 | CASSNTGNSPLHF
TRBJ1-2 | TRBV19 | 16 | CASSIAPGQFNYGYTF
TRBJ2-7 | TRBV7-2 | 18 | CASSHGRIRGLSNYEQYF
TRBJ2-1 | TRBV11-3 | 15 | CASSFRARRGNEQFF
TRBJ2-4 | TRBV14 | 16 | CASSQGPSLAKNIQYF
TRBJ2-2 | TRBV3-1/TRBV3-2 | 13 | CASSQVVPGELFF
TRBJ1-2 | TRBV9 | 15 | CASSVASRGGYGYTF
TRBJ2-5 | TRBV6-2/TRBV6-3 | 16 | CASSYFDRGRVETQYF
TRBJ1-5 | TRBV6-2/TRBV6-3 | 15 | CASSERGQKHQPQHF
TRBJ1-1 | TRBV6-2/TRBV6-3 | 17 | CASSYPRSAGVNTEAFF
TRBJ1-3 | TRBV18 | 15 | CASSPRTDSGNTIYF
TRBJ1-4 | TRBV11-2 | 15 | CASSAGPAENEKLFF
TRBJ2-3 | TRBV29-1 | 15 | CSAPRTGGSPDTQYF
TRBJ1-2 | TRBV18 | 15 | CASSPSTTGGRGYTF
TRBJ1-5 | TRBV7-2 | 16 | CASSLVGTGTGQPQHF
TRBJ1-2 | TRBV11-2 | 15 | CASSSGSRWSYGYTF
TRBJ2-3 | TRBV7-9 | 14 | CASSGQGSTDTQYF
TRBJ1-1 | TRBV20-1 | 11 | CSAEENTEAFF
TRBJ1-2 | TRBV5-1 | 16 | CASSSETGVVKYGYTF
TRBJ1-6 | TRBV7-6 | 15 | CASSLAPGQGSPLHF